This T cell receptor beta chain comes out of a study of OX40 agonist ivuxolimab in advanced cancers. General study points: Expanded clones were, on average, more numerous among CD8+ T cells than CD4+.

Germline V lookup: CDR1 KGHSH, CDR2 LQKENI. Trimming left V 5 bases short and J 0 bases short, with 14 bases between. This CDR3 comprises 16 residues. The assay was immunoSEQ multiplex PCR, and TCRdb's table has in-frame clones only and misses some. The sample lists 100,000 to 150,000 clones, roughly 92% occurring once. Regarding this clone: The antigen is not known.

Excluded were patients having autoimmune disease history or systemic immunosuppression. V and J are TRBV18 and TRBJ1-3, with D perhaps matching TRBD1 (5 bases). The receptor comes from an adult with an advanced solid tumor such as melanoma, head and neck, liver or kidney cancer. The material sequenced was CD4+ or CD8+ T cells sorted from blood, taken in a trial of the OX40 agonist ivuxolimab. The CDR3 loop reads CASSFGANPSGNTIYF. The CDR3 DNA reads TGTGCCAGCTCATTCGGGGCTAATCCCTCTGGAAACACCATATATTTT.